These 30 T cell receptor beta chains came from one sample sequenced in a study of shared clonotypes between healthy human individuals. Profiled with immunoSEQ multiplex PCR; TCRdb holds only in-frame clones, not every one. In the table there are under 1,900,000 clones, around 98.5% of which are singletons. The sample was naive CD4+ T cells sorted from blood. Subset here: CD45RA+ positively selected. The receptors stem from a man younger than 40 in good health.

The chain couples TRBV6-6 to TRBJ1-2, with D hard to call. From germline, CDR1 is MNHNY and CDR2 SVGAGI (reference sequence). The CDR3 loop spans 14 amino acids. Trimming shortened V by 2 bases and J by 6 bases, and 13 bases separated the two germline ends. The CDR3 nucleotides are TGTGCCAGCAGTTACCGCACGGGAGAGAATGGCTACACCTTC. This encodes CASSYRTGENGYTF.

The genes are TRBV5-1 and TRBJ1-5, with D unresolved. V was pared by 0 bases and J by 4 bases, with 11 bases between. The CDR3 extends over 15 amino acids. Germline V lookup: CDR1 SGHRS, CDR2 YFSETQ. CDR3 coding DNA: TGCGCCAGCAGCTTGGAGGGTTTCCAAAATCAGCCCCAGCATTTT. The encoded protein is CASSLEGFQNQPQHF.

J is TRBJ1-2 and V is TRBV2; TRBD1 agrees at 8 bases. J gave up 4 bases and V 8 bases, and 3 bases lay outside the gene matches. Per germline, CDR1 SNHLY and CDR2 FYNNEI. The CDR3 spans 12 residues. CDR3 nucleotides: TGTGCCAGCGCAGGGGGCCGCTATGGCTACACCTTC. Translating it yields CASAGGRYGYTF. The full variable domain, completed using reference TRBV2 and TRBJ1-2, is EPEVTQTPSHQVTQMGQEVILRCVPISNHLYFYWYRQILGQKVEFLVSFYNNEISEKSEIFDDQFSVERPDGSNFTLKIRSTKLEDSAMYFCASAGGRYGYTFGSGTRLTVV.

This chain links TRBV27 with TRBJ1-2; 9 nucleotides agree with TRBD1. CDR1 MNHEY and CDR2 SMNVEV come from the germline V gene (reference sequence). J gave up 4 bases and V 5 bases, and 17 bases lay outside the gene matches. The CDR3 has 18 residues. The CDR3 nucleotides read TGTGCCAGCAGTCCCGGGCGGTTAACAGGGGGCTACGGCTATGGCTACACCTTC. Its protein product is CASSPGRLTGGYGYGYTF.

This sequence joins TRBV28 and TRBJ1-2, with D possibly being TRBD1 (6 bases). Germline loops: CDR1 MDHEN, CDR2 SYDVKM. There are 13 residues in the CDR3. Trimming removed 5 bases from V and 3 bases from J, with 10 bases in between. Written as DNA, the CDR3 is TGTGCCAGCAGTCCGACAGGCCACTATGGCTACACCTTC. Protein sequence: CASSPTGHYGYTF.

This chain joins TRBV28 and TRBJ2-1; D gene uncertain. Germline loops: CDR1 MDHEN, CDR2 SYDVKM. CDR3 size: 11 residues. V was trimmed by 6 bases and J by 6 bases, leaving 6 bases between them. CDR3 protein: CASSHSNEQFF. The CDR3 DNA reads as TGTGCCAGCAGCCATAGCAATGAGCAGTTCTTC.

This clone was seen once. This rearrangement joins TRBV19 to TRBJ1-2; no reliable D call. Germline assignment: CDR1 LNHDA and CDR2 SQIVND (reference sequence). V shed 8 bases and J shed 6 bases, with 19 bases lying between them. This CDR3 is 14 amino acids long. The DNA for the CDR3 is TGTGCCAGTTCTATTTACACAAGTCATCATGGCTACACCTTC. Its protein product is CASSIYTSHHGYTF.

The V and J genes are TRBV20-1 and TRBJ2-1; no reliable D call. The CDR3 sequence is 11 residues long. The V and J ends lost 8 bases and 7 bases respectively, with 12 bases between them. The germline V gene encodes CDR1 DFQATT and CDR2 SNEGSKA (reference sequence). CDR3 amino acids: CSLLGPNEQFF. CDR3 coding DNA: TGCAGTCTTTTAGGGCCTAATGAGCAGTTCTTC.

This sequence joins TRBV12-5 and TRBJ2-3; weak D call: TRBD2 (6 bases). Trimming removed 8 bases from V and 0 bases from J, with 15 bases in between. The germline V gene encodes CDR1 LGHNT and CDR2 FRNRAP. The CDR3 is 15 amino acids. CDR3 nucleotide sequence: TGTGCTAGTATGAGGGACTCAGGGAGCACAGATACGCAGTATTTT. Translating gives CASMRDSGSTDTQYF.

J is TRBJ2-3 and V is TRBV5-1, with D perhaps given as TRBD1 or TRBD2 (5 bases each). Deletions cut 6 bases from V and 0 bases from J, with 17 bases between. The germline gives CDR1 SGHRS, CDR2 YFSETQ. This CDR3 has 16 residues. DNA of the CDR3: TGCGCCAGCACCGGTGGGGGACCACCAAGCACAGATACGCAGTATTTT. Residues: CASTGGGPPSTDTQYF. Complete variable domain (other parts from reference TRBV5-1 and TRBJ2-3): KAGVTQTPRYLIKTRGQQVTLSCSPISGHRSVSWYQQTPGQGLQFLFEYFSETQRNKGNFPGRFSGRQFSNSRSEMNVSTLELGDSALYLCASTGGGPPSTDTQYFGPGTRLTVL.

In DNA, the CDR3 is TGCGCCAGCAGCCAAGAGCCAGGCAGGAACTATGGCTACACCTTC. Translated: CASSQEPGRNYGYTF. The V and J genes are TRBV4-3 and TRBJ1-2; D unresolved. Trimming took off 0 bases at V and 2 bases at J, with 10 bases between the two ends. This CDR3 contains 15 residues. CDR1 LGHNA and CDR2 YSLEER come from the germline V gene.

This chain links TRBV4-2 with TRBJ2-1, with 7 positions matching TRBD2. The CDR3 is made up of 16 amino acids. The ends lost 1 base at V and 8 bases at J; junction bases unmatched: 11. CDR1 LGHNA and CDR2 YNFKEQ come from the germline V gene. CDR3 protein: CASSQVEAGTGYEQFF. The CDR3 nucleotides read TGTGCCAGCAGCCAAGTTGAAGCGGGAACTGGCTATGAGCAGTTCTTC.

The chain joins TRBV6-6 to TRBJ2-1; 10 bases line up with TRBD2. The trim removed 2 bases at V and 5 bases at J, leaving 6 bases unmatched. Germline-derived CDR1 and CDR2 are MNHNY and SVGAGI (reference sequence). CDR3 length equals 16 residues. CDR3: CASSYGAGTSDNEQFF. The CDR3 region has the DNA TGTGCCAGCAGTTACGGAGCCGGGACTAGCGACAATGAGCAGTTCTTC.

This rearrangement joins TRBV5-5 to TRBJ2-1; 7 bases fit TRBD2. V lost 4 bases to trimming and J lost 8 bases; unmatched junction nucleotides: 9. In germline, CDR1 is SGHKS, CDR2 YYEKEE (reference sequence). CDR3 size: 14 residues. For the CDR3, the DNA is TGTGCCAGCAGCCTACTCGGGGGGTCGGATGAGCAGTTCTTC. Translated, it gives CASSLLGGSDEQFF.

The chain recombines TRBV25-1 with TRBJ2-5, with TRBD2 matching over 7 bases. CDR3 size: 16 residues. Unmatched junction bases numbered 8, after V lost 2 bases and J lost 2 bases. CDR1 is MGHDK, CDR2 SYGVNS, per germline. The CDR3 DNA is TGTGCCAGCAGTGAAGGGATAGCGGGCCTACAAGAGACCCAGTACTTC. Translation gives CASSEGIAGLQETQYF.

Comments on this clone: No conserved phenylalanine or tryptophan is present at the end of the CDR3, so a read error is the likely explanation. It is unclear where the CDR3 begins or ends on the DNA, so no DNA is shown, and the CDR3 is as TCRdb lists it. The gene calls are TRBV9 and TRBJ1-4. The CDR3 contains 9 residues when both ends are counted. Looked up from germline, CDR1 is SGDLS and CDR2 is YYNGEE. CDR3 sequence: CASSVALPV.

The chain links TRBV5-6 to TRBJ1-5; 8 nucleotides match TRBD1. In germline, CDR1 is SGHDT, CDR2 YYEEEE. J gave up 6 bases and V 4 bases, and 3 bases lay outside the gene matches. This CDR3 region has 13 residues. The CDR3 here is CASSQGAGQPQHF. Here the CDR3 DNA reads TGTGCCAGCAGCCAGGGGGCAGGTCAGCCCCAGCATTTT.

The chain joins TRBV19 to TRBJ1-5, with 8 bases that match TRBD1. V shed 6 bases and J 2 bases; nucleotides not matched to a gene: 9. The CDR3 contains 16 residues. Germline values: CDR1 LNHDA, CDR2 SQIVND (reference sequence). CDR3 DNA: TGTGCCAGTAGCGAATACAGGGGGTCTGGCAATCAGCCCCAGCATTTT. Amino acid sequence: CASSEYRGSGNQPQHF.

The rearrangement links TRBV5-5 to TRBJ2-1; D not resolved. Trimming took off 0 bases at V and 6 bases at J, with 16 bases between the two ends. Germline V lookup: CDR1 SGHKS, CDR2 YYEKEE (reference sequence). The CDR3 runs to 16 residues. In DNA form, the CDR3 reads TGTGCCAGCAGCTTGGCTGGCGGCCGCCTCACCAATGAGCAGTTCTTC. This translates into CASSLAGGRLTNEQFF.

On this clone itself: Additional DNA sequences in this sample encode the identical CDR3. J is TRBJ1-4 and V is TRBV5-1; D is unclear. This CDR3 has 14 amino acids. Germline assignment: CDR1 SGHRS and CDR2 YFSETQ. Trimming removed 0 bases from V and 5 bases from J, with 8 bases in between. Written as DNA, the CDR3 is TGCGCCAGCAGCTTGGAAGGAGGAAATGAAAAACTGTTTTTT. Its translation: CASSLEGGNEKLFF.

This clone was detected once. The sample has other DNA sequences that encode this CDR3 too. This rearrangement joins TRBV18 to TRBJ2-5; 13 nucleotides align to TRBD2. Trimming took 6 bases from V and 3 from J; bases not matched to a gene: 4. In germline, CDR1 is KGHSH, CDR2 LQKENI. This CDR3 has 15 amino acids. The CDR3 here is CASSPGLAGEETQYF. CDR3 nucleotides: TGTGCCAGCTCGCCCGGACTAGCGGGGGAAGAGACCCAGTACTTC.

The rearrangement links TRBV28 to TRBJ2-3; perhaps TRBD2 as D (7 bases). The CDR3 totals 15 residues. V lost 2 bases and J 6 bases, leaving 15 bases between the germline ends. CDR1 and CDR2 from the germline V gene are MDHEN and SYDVKM. The CDR3 bases are TGTGCCAGCAGTTTAAGGGAGGGCCAGGGGGATACGCAGTATTTT. It codes for CASSLREGQGDTQYF.

The rearrangement links TRBV7-9 to TRBJ2-7, with no clear D. There are 13 residues in the CDR3. Germline CDR1 SEHNR, CDR2 FQNEAQ (reference sequence). The ends were cut back, 3 bases at V and 3 bases at J, with 9 bases in the middle. CDR3 loop: CASSFDGYYEQYF. The CDR3 region has the DNA TGTGCCAGCAGCTTTGACGGGTACTACGAGCAGTACTTC. Full variable domain (remainder filled in from reference TRBV7-9 and TRBJ2-7): DTGVSQNPRHKITKRGQNVTFRCDPISEHNRLYWYRQTLGQGPEFLTYFQNEAQLEKSRLLSDRFSAERPKGSFSTLEIQRTEQGDSAMYLCASSFDGYYEQYFGPGTRLTVT.

The V call is TRBV18, the J call TRBJ2-3, with TRBD2 identical over 14 bases. The CDR3 spans 16 residues. V shed 3 bases and J 6 bases; nucleotides not matched to a gene: 5. CDR1 and CDR2 from the germline V gene are KGHSH and LQKENI. DNA for the CDR3: TGTGCCAGCTCACCTACGGGACTAGCGGGAGTCGATACGCAGTATTTT. This encodes CASSPTGLAGVDTQYF.

The genes are TRBV18 and TRBJ1-3; a weak D match, TRBD1 (5 bases). The CDR3 loop spans 16 amino acids. The V gene's germline CDR1 is KGHSH and CDR2 LQKENI. The V end was cut by 4 bases, the J end by 3 bases, with 16 bases between. CDR3 loop: CASSLGQGSSGNTIYF. The DNA of the CDR3 is TGTGCCAGCTCACTCGGGCAGGGCTCAAGTGGAAACACCATATATTTT.

The chain links TRBV7-8 to TRBJ2-3, with a tentative D call TRBD1 (5 bases). This CDR3 has 12 residues. Deletions cut 4 bases from V and 13 bases from J, with 15 bases between. Germline CDR1 is SGHVS and CDR2 is FQNEAQ. In nucleotides, the CDR3 is TGTGCCAGCAGCTGGGGTCAGGGTTATAAGTATTTT. It yields the protein CASSWGQGYKYF.

The CDR3: CASSPPGREAFF. The CDR3 DNA is TGTGCCAGCAGCCCGCCCGGCCGTGAAGCTTTCTTT. The chain joins TRBV7-2 to TRBJ1-1; D unresolved. V was pared by 5 bases and J by 7 bases, with 11 bases between. Germline V gives CDR1 SGHTA, CDR2 FQGNSA. CDR3 length equals 12 residues. The full variable domain, rest sourced from reference TRBV7-2 and TRBJ1-1, is GAGVSQSPSNKVTEKGKDVELRCDPISGHTALYWYRQSLGQGLEFLIYFQGNSAPDKSGLPSDRFSAERTGGSVSTLTIQRTQQEDSAVYLCASSPPGREAFFGQGTRLTVV.

Comment on this clone: Different DNA sequences within this sample yield the same CDR3. The chain links TRBV7-3 to TRBJ2-2, with TRBD1 identical over 7 bases. CDR1 and CDR2 from the germline V gene are SGHTA and FQGTGA. V shed 5 bases, J shed 4 bases, and the junction held 4 bases outside the gene matches. This CDR3 region has 14 residues. CDR3 DNA: TGTGCCAGCAGCCGATCAGGGGGCACCGGGGAGCTGTTTTTT. Its translation: CASSRSGGTGELFF.

The V gene is TRBV27, the J gene TRBJ1-2; 10 positions agree with TRBD1. The junction had 7 bases not matched to a gene; V was cut back by 5 bases and J by 7 bases. The CDR3 totals 14 residues. Germline V CDR1 and CDR2: MNHEY, SMNVEV (reference sequence). CDR3 residues: CASSPHRDRGGYTF. The CDR3 DNA reads as TGTGCCAGCAGTCCCCACCGGGACAGGGGTGGCTACACCTTC.

This chain uses TRBV7-9 with TRBJ1-2; the D gene is possibly TRBD1 (5 bases). Trimming removed 1 base from V and 8 bases from J, with 14 bases in between. Germline lookup yields CDR1 SEHNR and CDR2 FQNEAQ (reference sequence). The CDR3 has 14 amino acids. Here the CDR3 reads CASSLDAAGRGYTF. The CDR3 DNA reads TGTGCCAGCAGCTTAGACGCGGCAGGGCGAGGCTACACCTTC.